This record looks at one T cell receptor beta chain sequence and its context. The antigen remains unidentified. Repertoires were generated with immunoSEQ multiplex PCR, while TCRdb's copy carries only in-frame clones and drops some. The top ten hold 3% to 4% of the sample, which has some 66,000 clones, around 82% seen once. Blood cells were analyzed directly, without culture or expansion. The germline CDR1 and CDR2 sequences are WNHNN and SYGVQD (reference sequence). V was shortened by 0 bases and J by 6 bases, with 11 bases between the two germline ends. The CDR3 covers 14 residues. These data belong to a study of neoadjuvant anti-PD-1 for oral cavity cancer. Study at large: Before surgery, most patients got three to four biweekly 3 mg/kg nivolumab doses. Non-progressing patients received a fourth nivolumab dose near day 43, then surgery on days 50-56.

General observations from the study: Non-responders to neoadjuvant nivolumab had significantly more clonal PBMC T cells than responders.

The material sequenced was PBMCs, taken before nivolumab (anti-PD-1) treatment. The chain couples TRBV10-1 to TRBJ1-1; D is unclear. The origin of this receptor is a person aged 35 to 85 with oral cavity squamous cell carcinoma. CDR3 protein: CASSESMARAEAFF. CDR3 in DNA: TGCGCCAGCAGTGAGTCGATGGCGAGAGCTGAAGCTTTCTTT.